The rows below give T cell receptor beta chains drawn from one sample of a study of T cell responses to AZD1222 COVID-19 vaccine. The data were produced by immunoSEQ multiplex PCR, yet TCRdb's version contains in-frame clones alone and is incomplete. The table records some 150,000 clones, more than 70% of them present only once. This material consisted of peripheral blood, taken on day 0 of AZD1222 vaccination. These receptors were taken from an adult in good health. Both conserved end residues are part of each CDR3. D genes are given only for firm matches. Clone size is given for some rows only: seen once, a few or many times, or a class if the clone is expanded.

j_gene,d_gene,v_gene,abundance,CDR3aa,CDR3nt
TRBJ2-5,TRBD2,TRBV28,.,CASSLIGAGTEETQYF,TGTGCCAGCAGTTTAATCGGAGCGGGAACGGAAGAGACCCAGTACTTC
TRBJ1-2,.,TRBV27,once,CASSFRGVGGQDGYTF,TGTGCCAGCAGTTTTCGGGGGGTTGGGGGGCAGGATGGCTACACCTTC
TRBJ1-1,.,TRBV5-4,.,CASSLAFRGTEAFF,TGTGCCAGCAGCTTGGCCTTTCGGGGGACTGAAGCTTTCTTT
TRBJ2-3,TRBD2,TRBV27,.,CASSFGRGRASDTQYF,TGTGCCAGCAGTTTCGGGAGAGGGAGGGCCTCAGATACGCAGTATTTT
TRBJ1-4,.,TRBV30,.,CAWSVPGGIEKLFF,TGTGCCTGGAGTGTACCGGGCGGAATAGAAAAACTGTTTTTT
TRBJ1-2,.,TRBV19,few,CASRPTVGYGYTF,TGTGCCAGTAGGCCCACGGTGGGTTATGGCTACACCTTC
TRBJ2-7,TRBD2,TRBV6-1,.,CASSEGSSGNYEQYF,TGTGCCAGCAGTGAAGGGTCTAGCGGAAACTACGAGCAGTACTTC
TRBJ1-3,.,TRBV7-2,.,CASSLAPGTGNTIYF,TGTGCCAGCAGCTTAGCGCCAGGGACTGGAAACACCATATATTTT
TRBJ1-4,.,TRBV28,.,CASSFRRGKLFF,TGTGCCAGCAGTTTTCGAAGGGGAAAACTGTTTTTT
TRBJ2-1,.,TRBV6-1,.,CASSENPGTYNEQFF,TGTGCCAGCAGTGAAAACCCAGGGACGTACAATGAGCAGTTCTTC
TRBJ2-1,.,TRBV7-9,.,CASSPTTYNEQFF,TGTGCCAGCAGCCCCACAACGTACAATGAGCAGTTCTTC
TRBJ1-3,.,TRBV7-3,.,CASSSDRGNTIYF,TGTGCCAGCAGCTCCGACAGGGGAAACACCATATATTTT
TRBJ2-7,TRBD2,TRBV9,.,CASSPRTSGDYEQYF,TGTGCCAGCAGCCCCCGAACTAGCGGGGACTACGAGCAGTACTTC
TRBJ2-6,.,TRBV28,.,CASSPPGGRGSGANVLTF,TGTGCCAGCAGTCCCCCGGGCGGGCGAGGGTCTGGGGCCAACGTCCTGACTTTC
TRBJ2-3,.,TRBV29-1,.,CSVEEFGGNKDTQYF,TGCAGCGTTGAGGAATTTGGTGGGAATAAAGATACGCAGTATTTT
TRBJ1-5,.,TRBV11-3,.,CASSFGQGCNQPQHF,TGTGCCAGCAGCTTCGGTCAGGGGTGCAATCAGCCCCAGCATTTT
TRBJ2-2,.,TRBV5-1,.,CASSSFQGTGELFF,TGCGCCAGCAGCAGCTTCCAGGGCACCGGGGAGCTGTTTTTT
TRBJ2-7,TRBD1,TRBV28,.,CASSSGTGAYEQYF,TGTGCCAGCAGTTCCGGGACAGGGGCATACGAGCAGTACTTC
TRBJ1-5,TRBD1,TRBV6-5,once,CASTLDRGPNQPQHF,TGTGCCAGCACCTTAGACAGGGGCCCCAATCAGCCCCAGCATTTT
TRBJ2-5,TRBD2,TRBV27,.,CASSSVSGGQETQYF,TGTGCCAGCAGTTCCGTTAGCGGGGGGCAAGAGACCCAGTACTTC
TRBJ1-2,TRBD1,TRBV6-5,.,CASGGTGGHYGYTF,TGTGCCAGCGGCGGGACAGGGGGGCATTATGGCTACACCTTC
TRBJ2-5,.,TRBV7-2,.,CASSLEGSRTETQYF,TGTGCCAGCAGCTTAGAGGGCTCGCGCACAGAGACCCAGTACTTC
TRBJ2-7,TRBD2,TRBV4-3,many,CASSQEVGPSGGYEQYF,TGCGCCAGCAGCCAAGAAGTTGGGCCTAGCGGGGGGTACGAGCAGTACTTC
TRBJ1-6,.,TRBV7-9,.,CASSQGGANVRSPLHF,TGTGCCAGCAGTCAGGGAGGCGCAAACGTCCGTTCACCCCTCCACTTT
TRBJ1-1,.,TRBV12-3/TRBV12-4,.,CASRPGGTEAFF,TGTGCCAGCAGACCCGGGGGCACTGAAGCTTTCTTT
TRBJ1-5,.,TRBV18,once,CASSPETGNQPQHF,TGTGCCAGCTCACCCGAGACAGGCAATCAGCCCCAGCATTTT
TRBJ2-1,.,TRBV5-4,.,CASSLGTGSNEQFF,TGTGCCAGCAGCTTGGGGACGGGATCCAATGAGCAGTTCTTC
TRBJ2-6,.,TRBV7-7,.,CASSSPAGGSGANVLTF,TGTGCTAGCAGCTCCCCCGCTGGGGGTTCTGGGGCCAACGTCCTGACTTTC
TRBJ1-2,TRBD1,TRBV19,.,CASSRRTDRGGNGYTF,TGTGCCAGTAGCAGGCGCACGGACAGGGGAGGGAATGGCTACACCTTC
TRBJ2-3,.,TRBV9,.,CASSVTRGADTQYF,TGTGCCAGCAGCGTAACCCGGGGTGCCGATACGCAGTATTTT
TRBJ2-3,.,TRBV29-1,.,CSVKRTSTDTQYF,TGCAGCGTGAAGCGGACTTCCACAGATACGCAGTATTTT
TRBJ1-2,TRBD1,TRBV10-3,.,CAISDLQGAAHGYTF,TGTGCCATCAGTGACCTCCAGGGGGCCGCACATGGCTACACCTTC
TRBJ2-7,.,TRBV18,once,CASSPVAFYEQYF,TGTGCCAGCTCACCAGTAGCTTTCTACGAGCAGTACTTC
TRBJ1-1,.,TRBV9,.,CASSVGQVTEAFF,TGTGCCAGCAGCGTAGGTCAGGTCACTGAAGCTTTCTTT
TRBJ2-7,TRBD1,TRBV27,few,CASSLRTGKIYEQYF,TGTGCCAGCAGCCTCCGGACAGGGAAGATCTACGAGCAGTACTTC
TRBJ2-2,TRBD1,TRBV7-9,.,CASSSSRDSGELFF,TGTGCCAGCAGCTCGTCTAGGGACAGCGGGGAGCTGTTTTTT
TRBJ1-5,.,TRBV28,.,CASRSGNQPQHF,TGTGCCAGCAGATCGGGAAATCAGCCCCAGCATTTT
TRBJ2-3,.,TRBV7-3,.,CASSLTGSGGEDTQYF,TGTGCCAGCAGCTTAACCGGGTCCGGCGGAGAGGATACGCAGTATTTT
TRBJ2-7,TRBD2,TRBV4-2,.,CASSQEIAGGIQQYF,TGTGCCAGCAGCCAAGAGATAGCGGGAGGAATCCAGCAGTACTTC
TRBJ2-2,TRBD1,TRBV5-4,.,CASSLEGRQGSGELFF,TGTGCCAGCAGCTTGGAGGGACGACAGGGGTCCGGGGAGCTGTTTTTT
TRBJ2-7,.,TRBV5-6,.,CASSLVAGKFSYEQYF,TGTGCCAGCAGCTTGGTCGCGGGAAAATTCTCCTACGAGCAGTACTTC
TRBJ1-5,.,TRBV7-9,.,CASSLGGGGAFQPQHF,TGTGCCAGCAGCTTAGGAGGAGGGGGAGCGTTTCAGCCCCAGCATTTT
TRBJ2-7,.,TRBV6-1,.,CASSETGTLPYEQYF,TGTGCCAGCAGTGAGACCGGGACCCTACCCTACGAGCAGTACTTC
TRBJ2-5,TRBD2,TRBV6-2/TRBV6-3,.,CASSYAQGRLAGAETQYF,TGTGCCAGCAGTTACGCACAAGGGCGACTAGCGGGAGCTGAGACCCAGTACTTC
TRBJ1-3,.,TRBV6-5,.,CASSPSMSGNTIYF,TGTGCCAGCAGTCCCAGCATGAGCGGAAACACCATATATTTT
TRBJ2-2,TRBD1,TRBV5-1,.,CASRDPGRGMRDGELFF,TGCGCCAGCAGGGATCCAGGCAGGGGGATGCGAGACGGGGAGCTGTTTTTT
TRBJ1-3,.,TRBV28,.,CATDLGEPGNTIYF,TGTGCCACCGATCTTGGGGAGCCTGGAAACACCATATATTTT
TRBJ2-7,.,TRBV10-3,.,CAISSSNEQYF,TGTGCCATCAGCAGTTCTAATGAGCAGTACTTC